Below are 22 T cell receptor beta chains sequenced from a single sample in a study of control samples from healthy donors and cancer patients. The assay was immunoSEQ multiplex PCR, and TCRdb's table has in-frame clones only and misses some. The profile covers 70,000 to 100,000 clones, with 70% to 90% appearing a single time and 7.5% to 8% taken by the ten largest. The sequencing input was blood. Receptors originate from a woman aged 55-75 years in good health.

With respect to this clone: One end of the junction varies from germline; a read error may be responsible. V gene TRBV25-1 combines with J gene TRBJ1-2; D is unresolved. This CDR3 is 13 amino acids long. Germline lookup yields CDR1 MGHDK and CDR2 SYGVNS. The CDR3 region has the DNA TGTGCCAGCAGTGGGGCAGTTTATGGGCTCCAGCACTTC. Translation gives CASSGAVYGLQHF.

The V and J genes are TRBV5-1 and TRBJ2-7; tentative D call: TRBD2 (5 bases). The ends were cut back, 1 base at V and 5 bases at J, with 13 bases in the middle. Germline CDR1 and CDR2: SGHRS and YFSETQ. This CDR3 has 14 residues. The CDR3 nucleotides read TGCGCCAGCAGCTTGACTGGACCGGGGAACGAGCAGTACTTC. The encoded protein is CASSLTGPGNEQYF. The full variable domain, in which reference TRBV5-1 and TRBJ2-7 provide the parts outside the CDR3, is KAGVTQTPRYLIKTRGQQVTLSCSPISGHRSVSWYQQTPGQGLQFLFEYFSETQRNKGNFPGRFSGRQFSNSRSEMNVSTLELGDSALYLCASSLTGPGNEQYFGPGTRLTVT.

This clone came up a few times. J is TRBJ1-3 and V is TRBV19; D ambiguous. V lost 4 bases, J lost 3 bases, and 4 bases lay in between. Germline V CDR1 and CDR2: LNHDA, SQIVND (reference sequence). This CDR3 is built from 12 residues. The CDR3 reads CASSTLGNTIYF. CDR3 bases: TGTGCCAGTAGTACCCTTGGAAACACCATATATTTT.

V and J are TRBV6-5 and TRBJ2-7; 10 nucleotides line up with TRBD2. V trimming: 6 bases; J trimming: 4 bases; junction bases outside the gene matches: 9. This CDR3 spans 15 amino acids. From germline, CDR1 is MNHEY and CDR2 SVGAGI. The CDR3 sequence is CASRLGLLAGYEQYF. The CDR3 coding sequence is TGTGCCAGCAGACTAGGCTTACTAGCGGGGTACGAGCAGTACTTC.

The chain combines TRBV7-2 with TRBJ1-1; no reliable D call. V was pared by 1 base and J by 10 bases, with 19 bases between. Germline CDR1 is SGHTA and CDR2 is FQGNSA. This CDR3 has 15 residues. The CDR3 spells CASSLVSRSPGVAFF. CDR3 in DNA: TGTGCCAGCAGCTTAGTGAGTCGCAGTCCAGGAGTAGCTTTCTTT.

The chain recombines TRBV2 with TRBJ2-2; D gene unclear. The CDR3 extends over 13 amino acids. Trimming removed 10 bases at V and 6 bases at J, with 15 bases between. The germline V gene has CDR1 SNHLY and CDR2 FYNNEI. CDR3 amino acids: CATCQVGPGELFF. CDR3 nucleotide sequence: TGTGCCACCTGCCAAGTTGGTCCCGGGGAGCTGTTTTTT.

This sequence joins TRBV28 and TRBJ1-2; weak D call: TRBD1 (6 bases). This CDR3 is 15 amino acids long. V lost 2 bases and J 8 bases, leaving 18 bases between the germline ends. The germline gives CDR1 MDHEN, CDR2 SYDVKM. This CDR3 is CASSLPTSGGWGYTF. The DNA of the CDR3 is TGTGCCAGCAGTTTACCGACCTCGGGGGGCTGGGGCTACACCTTC.

The chain recombines TRBV6-2 or TRBV6-3 with TRBJ2-1, with 8 nucleotides matching TRBD1. This CDR3 region has 18 residues. V lost 0 bases, J lost 2 bases, and 9 bases stayed unmatched. Germline CDR1 is MNHEY and CDR2 is SVGEGT. The DNA for the CDR3 is TGTGCCAGCAGTTACTCGTCGATAGGGACAGGTGCCTACAATGAGCAGTTCTTC. Protein: CASSYSSIGTGAYNEQFF.

The rearrangement links TRBV2 to TRBJ2-5, with TRBD2 as a possible D gene (6 bases). Germline V gene data show CDR1 as SNHLY and CDR2 as FYNNEI. The CDR3 runs to 14 residues. V lost 3 bases, J lost 3 bases, and 11 bases lay in between. This chain's CDR3 is CASSESSGEETQYF. CDR3 bases: TGTGCCAGCAGTGAGAGCTCGGGGGAAGAGACCCAGTACTTC.

The CDR3 DNA reads as TGTGCCAGCAGCTGGGGGACAGGATCGACCTACGAGCAGTACTTC. It codes for CASSWGTGSTYEQYF. The chain has TRBV5-4 and TRBJ2-7; TRBD1 matches 8 bases. The CDR3 is made up of 15 amino acids. Per germline, CDR1 SGHNT and CDR2 YYREEE (reference sequence). V was pared by 3 bases and J by 2 bases, with 7 bases of the junction left unmatched.

V is TRBV21-1 and J is TRBJ2-2; no check of the table's D call, TRBD2, against the DNA was made. TRBV21-1 counts as a pseudogene. The CDR3 totals 21 residues. The DNA for the CDR3 is TGTGCCAGCAGCAAAAGCGCCGCGGGTCTAGCGGGAAGAGGAAACACCGGGGAGCTGTTTTTT. It is translated as CASSKSAAGLAGRGNTGELFF.

This chain uses TRBV5-5 with TRBJ2-7; no reliable D call. This CDR3 has 13 amino acids. Trimming took 0 bases from V and 3 from J, leaving 7 bases between them. Germline CDR1 SGHKS, CDR2 YYEKEE (reference sequence). CDR3: CASSLGSLYEQYF. CDR3 sequence (DNA): TGTGCCAGCAGCTTGGGGTCCCTCTACGAGCAGTACTTC.

The chain links TRBV9 to TRBJ2-3, with a possible D match to TRBD1 (5 bases). The CDR3 covers 14 residues. V lost 0 bases and J lost 6, with 11 bases in between. Germline V gene sequence: CDR1 SGDLS, CDR2 YYNGEE. This CDR3 is CASSVGQGGDTQYF. Here the CDR3 DNA reads TGTGCCAGCAGCGTAGGGCAGGGTGGTGATACGCAGTATTTT.

The V gene is TRBV7-8, the J gene TRBJ2-7; 7 bases align to TRBD1. The CDR3 has 14 amino acids. With V trimmed by 3 bases and J by 0 bases, 2 bases remained unmatched. Germline V gives CDR1 SGHVS, CDR2 FQNEAQ. CDR3 loop: CASSLGQNSYEQYF. The CDR3 DNA reads as TGTGCCAGCAGCTTGGGACAGAACTCCTACGAGCAGTACTTC.

The rearrangement links TRBV18 to TRBJ1-6; D call uncertain. CDR3 length: 16 amino acids. Trimming removed 1 base from V and 0 bases from J, with 7 bases in between. Germline CDR1 is KGHSH and CDR2 is LQKENI. CDR3 in DNA: TGTGCCAGCTCACCACTGGACCTCTCCTATAATTCACCCCTCCACTTT. It specifies CASSPLDLSYNSPLHF.

The count of this clone is one. The chain carries TRBV5-1 and TRBJ2-2; TRBD1 is a possible D gene (8 bases). The CDR3 contains 15 residues. V was trimmed by 2 bases and J by 5 bases, leaving 13 bases between them. Germline CDR1 SGHRS, CDR2 YFSETQ. The CDR3 nucleotides are TGCGCCAGCAGCTTAGGACAGGGAGGGACCGGGGAGCTGTTTTTT. It is translated as CASSLGQGGTGELFF.

The chain joins TRBV5-4 to TRBJ2-3; the match to TRBD2 covers 16 bases. With V trimmed by 4 bases and J by 1 base, 9 bases remained unmatched. CDR1 SGHNT and CDR2 YYREEE come from the germline V gene (reference sequence). This CDR3 spans 19 amino acids. Here the CDR3 DNA reads TGTGCCAGCAGCCCCCCGGGACTAGCGGGGGGGCCGGGCACAGATACGCAGTATTTT. Its translation: CASSPPGLAGGPGTDTQYF. Full variable domain (outside the CDR3, taken from reference TRBV5-4 and TRBJ2-3): ETGVTQSPTHLIKTRGQQVTLRCSSQSGHNTVSWYQQALGQGPQFIFQYYREEENGRGNFPPRFSGLQFPNYSSELNVNALELDDSALYLCASSPPGLAGGPGTDTQYFGPGTRLTVL.

The chain's CDR3 is CASSLRDRVYGYTF. In DNA, the CDR3 is TGTGCCAGCAGCTTACGGGACAGGGTCTATGGCTACACCTTC. V gene TRBV7-9 combines with J gene TRBJ1-2; 9 bases map to TRBD1. The CDR3 runs 14 residues. The germline gives CDR1 SEHNR, CDR2 FQNEAQ (reference sequence). V was pared by 2 bases and J by 4 bases, with 2 bases of the junction left unmatched.

The chain is built from TRBV9 and TRBJ2-1; D is undetermined. Per germline, CDR1 SGDLS and CDR2 YYNGEE. V was clipped by 3 bases and J by 8 bases, with 9 bases between them. The CDR3 spans 12 residues. CDR3 sequence reads: CASSGDSDEQFF. The CDR3 DNA follows: TGTGCCAGCAGCGGGGATAGTGATGAGCAGTTCTTC.

The V gene is TRBV6-4, the J gene TRBJ2-3, with 11 bases fitting TRBD2. Germline V gene data show CDR1 as MRHNA and CDR2 as SNTAGT. J lost 2 bases, V lost 3 bases, and 1 base had no gene match. The CDR3 has 15 amino acids. The CDR3 sequence: CASSDSGRATDTQYF. The CDR3, as DNA: TGTGCCAGCAGTGATAGCGGGAGGGCCACAGATACGCAGTATTTT.

The chain links TRBV9 to TRBJ2-1, with 8 bases identical to TRBD2. CDR1 and CDR2 (germline): SGDLS, YYNGEE. With 1 base clipped from V and 10 bases from J, the junction kept 7 bases outside the gene matches. The CDR3 spans 14 residues. Here the CDR3 DNA reads TGTGCCAGCAGCGTAAGCGGGAGACACGAAGAGCAGTTCTTC. Protein sequence: CASSVSGRHEEQFF.

This clone was seen a handful of times. The chain recombines TRBV5-1 with TRBJ1-3, with D perhaps TRBD1 (5 bases). V was pared by 3 bases and J by 0 bases, with 13 bases between. Germline lookup yields CDR1 SGHRS and CDR2 YFSETQ. The CDR3 spans 16 residues. In nucleotides, the CDR3 is TGCGCCAGCAGCTCTGGAGGGGTGAGCTCTGGAAACACCATATATTTT. Translation gives CASSSGGVSSGNTIYF.